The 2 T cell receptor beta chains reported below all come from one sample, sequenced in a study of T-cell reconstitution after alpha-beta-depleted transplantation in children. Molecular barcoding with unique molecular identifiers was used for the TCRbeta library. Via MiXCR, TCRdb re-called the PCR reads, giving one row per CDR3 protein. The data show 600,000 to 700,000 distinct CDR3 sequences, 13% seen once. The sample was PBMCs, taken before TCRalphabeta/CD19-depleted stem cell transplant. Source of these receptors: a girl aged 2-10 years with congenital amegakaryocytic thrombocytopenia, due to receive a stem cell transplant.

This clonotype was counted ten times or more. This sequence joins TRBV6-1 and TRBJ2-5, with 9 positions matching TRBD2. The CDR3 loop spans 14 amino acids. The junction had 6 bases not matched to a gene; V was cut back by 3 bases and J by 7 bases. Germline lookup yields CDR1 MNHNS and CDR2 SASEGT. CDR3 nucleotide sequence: TGTGCCAGCAGTGACTTAGCGGGAGAGGGGACCCAGTACTTC. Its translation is CASSDLAGEGTQYF.

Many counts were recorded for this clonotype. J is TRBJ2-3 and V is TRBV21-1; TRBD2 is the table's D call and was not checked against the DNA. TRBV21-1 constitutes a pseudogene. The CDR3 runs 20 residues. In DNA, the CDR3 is TGTGCCAGCAGCAAAGTAACCCACAGCCTAGCGGCCATCCTAAGAGATACGCAGTATTTT. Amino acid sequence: CASSKVTHSLAAILRDTQYF.